The 2 T cell receptor beta chains presented below share a single source sample, sequenced in a study of regulatory T cells in long-lasting Graves disease. Indicated time point: persistent/refractory GD, antithyroid drugs over 5 years with positive TRAb. Researchers made the TCR library from RNA that was extracted from PBMCs. CDR3-region Arm-PCR and iRepertoire HTBI primers produced the TCR beta libraries. TCRdb independently ran MiXCR on the multiplex PCR reads; one entry per CDR3 protein. Of about 420,000 distinct CDR3 sequences listed, about 20% were seen once; the top ten hold approximately 25%. Material: peripheral blood mononuclear cells (PBMCs), obtained when the disease was refractory, from a patient treated with antithyroid drugs. The origin of the receptors is a female donor with Graves disease.

This clonotype occurred once. V and J are TRBV28 and TRBJ1-3; D might be TRBD1 (5 bases). Trimming stripped 6 bases from V and 3 bases from J, with 15 bases between. The CDR3 contains 15 residues. In germline, CDR1 is MDHEN, CDR2 SYDVKM. The chain's CDR3 is CASRSPLGVGNTIYF. The CDR3 DNA sequence: TGTGCCAGCAGGTCCCCCTTGGGGGTTGGAAACACCATATATTTT.

The table lists this clonotype with many counts. This chain connects TRBV11-2 to TRBJ2-5; TRBD2 aligns across 10 bases. Germline V gives CDR1 SGHAT, CDR2 FQNNGV. Germline trimming cut 3 bases from V and 2 bases from J; bases unmatched to any gene: 3. CDR3 length equals 15 residues. In DNA form, the CDR3 reads TGTGCCAGCAGCTTTACTAGCGGGATTCAAGAGACCCAGTACTTC. As protein: CASSFTSGIQETQYF. Together with reference TRBV11-2 and TRBJ2-5, the CDR3 gives the full variable domain: EAGVAQSPRYKIIEKRQSVAFWCNPISGHATLYWYQQILGQGPKLLIQFQNNGVVDDSQLPKDRFSAERLKGVDSTLKIQPAKLEDSAVYLCASSFTSGIQETQYFGPGTRLLVL.